One T cell receptor (beta chain) is described in this entry. The J segment lost 9 bases and the V segment lost 4 bases, leaving 14 bases of the junction unmatched. Germline loops: CDR1 SQVTM, CDR2 ANQGSEA. The CDR3 loop spans 15 amino acids. Original processing methods: The authors estimated nucleated cell counts from reference gene primer amplification. The protocol was immunoSEQ multiplex PCR, while the TCRdb copy is restricted to in-frame clones and leaves out a portion. V and J calls and clone size follow that table, whereas D and trimming were derived from the DNA. The sample includes some 140,000 clones, 79% of them seen just once. This record comes from a study of blood T cell repertoires in COVID-19. Looking at the study overall: Samples of COVID-19 (acute and convalescent) were obtained from the United States, Italy and Spain. T cells, B-cell-depleted T cells, or PBMCs provided the cDNA or gDNA that served as material.

This clonotype was obtained from a man aged 55 to 70 with acute or convalescent COVID-19. Sequencing was done on a sample of peripheral blood. This chain uses TRBV29-1 with TRBJ2-1, with TRBD2 matching over 8 bases. The CDR3 spells CSVVGGGRSLGEQFF. CDR3 DNA sequence: TGCAGCGTTGTGGGCGGCGGGAGGTCCCTAGGTGAGCAGTTCTTC.